Below are 2 T cell receptor beta chains sequenced from a single sample in a study of T cell repertoires in cytomegalovirus infection. Each CDR3 protein is one row after TCRdb ran MiXCR on the reads. Counted here are roughly 500,000 distinct CDR3 sequences, about 39% occurring once; the ten biggest clones make up 43%. These receptors are not linked to any known antigen. The sample consisted of cultured PBMCs, taken from culture after CMV antigen stimulation. The receptor source for this set is a human donor in good health (CMV status not recorded). Some clones in this sample may be carry-over from other donors' samples.

This clonotype has more than one count but fewer than ten. The gene calls are TRBV7-2 and TRBJ2-1; tentatively, D is TRBD1 or TRBD2 (5 bases each). V lost 5 bases and J lost 3, with 11 bases in between. The CDR3 consists of 14 residues. Germline values: CDR1 SGHTA, CDR2 FQGNSA. This CDR3 is CASSLEGIYNEQFF. CDR3 nucleotides: TGTGCCAGCAGCCTCGAGGGGATCTACAATGAGCAGTTCTTC.

The chain is built from TRBV12-3 or TRBV12-4 and TRBJ2-7; TRBD1 agrees at 9 bases. This CDR3 region has 14 residues. J lost 6 bases, V lost 5 bases, and 8 bases had no gene match. CDR3 residues: CASSQSRDRAEQYF. In DNA, the CDR3 is TGTGCCAGCAGTCAGTCCCGGGACAGGGCCGAGCAGTACTTC.